The next 20 T cell receptor beta chains were all read from a single sample in a study of identical twins. TCRdb analysed the 5' RACE reads with MiXCR anew, one entry per CDR3 protein. The table lists 520,000 or so distinct CDR3 sequences, 22% of them singletons. The same specimen was also included in a second study, on T cells expressing NK-cell markers.

The sample was CD4+ T cells sorted from blood. All receptors come from a woman aged 18-29 years in good health.

This clonotype was recorded many times. The chain uses TRBV4-3 and TRBJ1-1; D is unclear. Germline CDR1 reads LGHNA; CDR2 reads YSLEER. V lost 4 bases and J lost 0, with 9 bases in between. CDR3 length equals 14 residues. The CDR3 coding sequence is TGCGCCAGCAGCCCCCAATTCGTGAACACTGAAGCTTTCTTT. This sequence encodes CASSPQFVNTEAFF.

This clonotype was observed a few times. The CDR3 loop reads CSVGVAGGRYEQFF. The CDR3 nucleotides are TGCAGCGTTGGGGTGGCGGGGGGGCGGTATGAGCAGTTCTTC. J is TRBJ2-1 and V is TRBV29-1, with 9 positions matching TRBD2. J gave up 8 bases and V 4 bases, and 9 bases lay outside the gene matches. Germline values: CDR1 SQVTM, CDR2 ANQGSEA. The CDR3 length is 14 residues.

This clonotype turned up a few times. V is TRBV12-3 or TRBV12-4 and J is TRBJ2-1; TRBD1 might be the D (6 bases). The V gene lost 6 bases and the J gene lost 5 bases, with 32 bases spanning the gap. The CDR3 loop spans 20 amino acids. The CDR3 sequence is CASRPDWLDRNQVPNNEQFF. Written as DNA, the CDR3 is TGTGCCAGCAGGCCGGATTGGTTAGACAGGAACCAGGTGCCGAACAATGAGCAGTTCTTC.

This clonotype has more than one count but fewer than ten. The chain couples TRBV6-1 to TRBJ2-5; the D gene is possibly TRBD1 (6 bases). CDR3 length equals 14 residues. Germline-derived CDR1 and CDR2 are MNHNS and SASEGT. V lost 6 bases, J lost 5 bases, and 16 bases lay in between. The CDR3 DNA sequence: TGTGCCAGCAGCCGTTCAGGGGAATGGGAGACCCAGTACTTC. Its translation: CASSRSGEWETQYF.

V and J are TRBV4-3 and TRBJ2-3; D ambiguous. This CDR3 is 13 amino acids long. The germline gives CDR1 LGHNA, CDR2 YSLEER. V shed 4 bases and J shed 3 bases, with 8 bases lying between them. CDR3 sequence: CASSLQTTDTQYF. In DNA form, the CDR3 reads TGCGCCAGCAGCCTCCAAACGACAGATACGCAGTATTTT.

This clonotype was seen a handful of times. The chain recombines TRBV11-2 with TRBJ1-5; no firm D call. V lost 0 bases, J lost 0 bases, and 6 bases lay in between. The CDR3 has 15 amino acids. Germline V gene sequence: CDR1 SGHAT, CDR2 FQNNGV. In nucleotides, the CDR3 is TGTGCCAGCAGCTTAGATAGCACTAGCAATCAGCCCCAGCATTTT. Translating gives CASSLDSTSNQPQHF.

This clonotype appeared a few times. The V gene is TRBV7-2, the J gene TRBJ2-7, with 9 bases fitting TRBD1. This CDR3 has 14 amino acids. CDR1 is SGHTA, CDR2 FQGNSA, per germline. V trimming: 6 bases; J trimming: 5 bases; junction bases outside the gene matches: 8. CDR3 coding DNA: TGTGCCAGCAGGAGACCGGACAGGGGCGACGAGCAGTACTTC. Translation gives CASRRPDRGDEQYF.

This clonotype was observed many times. The chain recombines TRBV9 with TRBJ2-2, with no clear D. The CDR3 runs 16 residues. Deletions cut 0 bases from V and 0 bases from J, with 9 bases between. Germline V gives CDR1 SGDLS, CDR2 YYNGEE. CDR3 amino acids: CASSVDPSANTGELFF. Written as DNA, the CDR3 is TGTGCCAGCAGCGTAGATCCGTCCGCGAACACCGGGGAGCTGTTTTTT.

A few counts support this clonotype. The rearrangement uses TRBV29-1 and TRBJ2-3; D possibly corresponds to TRBD1 (5 bases). V was pared by 4 bases and J by 6 bases, with 8 bases between. The CDR3 runs to 11 residues. Germline CDR1 reads SQVTM; CDR2 reads ANQGSEA. For the CDR3, the DNA is TGCAGCGTTGGAACAGGTGATACGCAGTATTTT. This translates into CSVGTGDTQYF.

This clonotype was seen more than once but under ten times. This chain links TRBV20-1 with TRBJ1-1; D is uncertain. Trimming left V 5 bases short and J 0 bases short, with 10 bases between. Germline CDR1 is DFQATT and CDR2 is SNEGSKA (reference sequence). The CDR3 is 13 residues long. The CDR3 DNA reads TGCAGTGCTCCCGGACGTTTGAACACTGAAGCTTTCTTT. As protein: CSAPGRLNTEAFF.

This clonotype was counted only a few times. The rearrangement uses TRBV6-2 or TRBV6-3 and TRBJ2-2; 9 nucleotides align to TRBD1. The CDR3 covers 16 residues. Germline V gene sequence: CDR1 MNHEY, CDR2 SVGEGT. J gave up 5 bases and V 9 bases, and 13 bases lay outside the gene matches. The chain's CDR3 is CASDVVPGQGTGELFF. CDR3 coding DNA: TGTGCCAGTGACGTCGTCCCGGGACAGGGTACCGGGGAGCTGTTTTTT.

Only a few counts were recorded for this clonotype. This may be a read error: a much more frequent sequence differs by one nucleotide. The V and J genes are TRBV5-1 and TRBJ2-1; the match to TRBD2 covers 11 bases. The CDR3 extends over 14 amino acids. The germline gives CDR1 SGHRS, CDR2 YFSETQ. V lost 4 bases and J lost 6; bases outside the gene matches: 3. This CDR3 is CASSAGTSGNEQFF. The CDR3 nucleotides read TGCGCCAGCAGCGCCGGGACTAGCGGCAATGAGCAGTTCTTC.

This clonotype was found a few times. This rearrangement joins TRBV20-1 to TRBJ2-7; no definite D call. The germline CDR1 and CDR2 sequences are DFQATT and SNEGSKA (reference sequence). The CDR3 is 15 residues long. Trimming took off 0 bases at V and 3 bases at J, with 15 bases between the two ends. CDR3 loop: CSARDASGSGYEQYF. The CDR3, as DNA: TGCAGTGCTAGAGATGCATCTGGATCTGGCTACGAGCAGTACTTC.

This chain joins TRBV15 and TRBJ2-5, with 7 bases lining up with TRBD1. V lost 9 bases, J lost 1 base, and 5 bases stayed unmatched. This CDR3 spans 13 amino acids. CDR1 LNHNV and CDR2 YYDKDF come from the germline V gene (reference sequence). DNA of the CDR3: TGTGCCACAAGAACAGGGGTCCAAGAGACCCAGTACTTC. Its translation: CATRTGVQETQYF.

This chain joins TRBV20-1 and TRBJ1-5; 11 bases align to TRBD1. CDR1 is DFQATT and CDR2 is SNEGSKA in the germline V gene (reference sequence). This CDR3 region has 13 residues. Trimming removed 5 bases from V and 7 bases from J; junction bases left unmatched: 4. DNA of the CDR3: TGCAGTGCTGGAGGACAGGGGGCACAGCCCCAGCATTTT. Translation gives CSAGGQGAQPQHF.

V gene TRBV14 combines with J gene TRBJ2-7, with D perhaps matching TRBD1 (6 bases). Germline loops: CDR1 SGHDN, CDR2 FVKESK. The CDR3 length is 15 residues. Deletions cut 3 bases from V and 1 base from J, with 13 bases between. This CDR3 is CASSQSKQGSYEQYF. For the CDR3, the DNA is TGTGCCAGCAGCCAGTCCAAACAGGGATCCTACGAGCAGTACTTC.

There are a few counts of this clonotype. The V call is TRBV7-9, the J call TRBJ1-5, with 9 bases matching TRBD1. There are 15 residues in the CDR3. With V trimmed by 5 bases and J by 6 bases, 8 bases remained unmatched. CDR1 and CDR2 (germline): SEHNR, FQNEAQ (reference sequence). The CDR3 here is CASSDDRGGRQPQHF. Written as DNA, the CDR3 is TGTGCCAGCAGCGACGACAGGGGGGGACGTCAGCCCCAGCATTTT.

This clonotype was observed a handful of times. This chain joins TRBV7-2 and TRBJ2-1, with D perhaps matching TRBD2 (5 bases). The CDR3 spans 16 residues. Germline-derived CDR1 and CDR2 are SGHTA and FQGNSA. V was pared by 1 base and J by 6 bases, with 16 bases between. The CDR3 DNA is TGTGCCAGCAGCTTAGTCTTTGCGGGCGGTGGCAATGAGCAGTTCTTC. This codes for CASSLVFAGGGNEQFF.

This clonotype occurred a few times. The chain is built from TRBV6-5 and TRBJ2-3; 9 bases agree with TRBD2. This CDR3 has 15 amino acids. V shed 2 bases and J 14 bases; nucleotides not matched to a gene: 14. Germline V gene sequence: CDR1 MNHEY, CDR2 SVGAGI. CDR3 region: CASSYQGGGAEGRYF. As DNA, the CDR3 is TGTGCCAGCAGTTACCAGGGCGGGGGGGCAGAAGGGCGGTATTTT.

This clonotype was detected a few times. The chain recombines TRBV6-1 with TRBJ2-7; 10 bases line up with TRBD1. The ends lost 9 bases at V and 2 bases at J; junction bases unmatched: 4. This CDR3 has 13 residues. Germline-derived CDR1 and CDR2 are MNHNS and SASEGT. CDR3 sequence: CARRDRGTYEQYF. The CDR3, as DNA: TGTGCCAGAAGGGACAGGGGTACCTACGAGCAGTACTTC.